This TCR beta chain was sequenced for a study of graft-versus-host responses after intestinal transplantation. Study details: Anti-thymocyte globulin was used for induction in all recipients, who then took tacrolimus and steroids for approximately 3 years.

Study-level results: Individuals carrying graft-donor T cell macrochimerism showed high graft-versus-host to host-versus-graft clonal ratios in allografts. GvH clones surfaced in recipient marrow, some emerging earlier in ileum or blood. With peak circulating GvH clone levels came an association with early post-transplant HvG declines.

The data were produced by immunoSEQ multiplex PCR, yet TCRdb's version contains in-frame clones alone and is incomplete. The sample holds some 97,000 clones, more than 85% seen once. With respect to this clone: The antigen remains unidentified.

Trimming at V came to 2 bases and at J to 7 bases, leaving 7 bases not matched to a gene. The CDR3 spans 14 residues. The germline V gene encodes CDR1 SGHRS and CDR2 YFSETQ. This receptor was identified in a human donor who was the organ donor for an intestinal transplant. The V and J genes are TRBV5-1 and TRBJ1-2, with 8 positions matching TRBD1. The sample in question was unstimulated CD4+ T cells sorted from spleen or lymph node cells, obtained before transplant. DNA for the CDR3: TGCGCCAGCAGCTTCTGGACAGGGTTAAGTGGCTACACCTTC. This translates into CASSFWTGLSGYTF. Looking up the rest from reference TRBV5-1 and TRBJ1-2 gives the full variable domain: KAGVTQTPRYLIKTRGQQVTLSCSPISGHRSVSWYQQTPGQGLQFLFEYFSETQRNKGNFPGRFSGRQFSNSRSEMNVSTLELGDSALYLCASSFWTGLSGYTFGSGTRLTVV.